This passage covers 17 T cell receptor beta chains from one sample sequenced in a study of T cells in Graves' hyperthyroidism and ophthalmopathy. Template material for amplifying TCR beta CDR3 regions consisted of RNA transcripts. During a first-round RT-PCR of the TCR CDR3, the HTBI primer set was used. Using its own MiXCR run on the multiplex PCR reads, TCRdb lists one record per CDR3 protein. Among 300,000 to 400,000 distinct CDR3 sequences listed, approximately 15% were seen once. Sequencing was carried out using blood. These receptors came from a woman aged 55-70 years with Graves' hyperthyroidism.

This clonotype was seen at least ten times. This chain connects TRBV6-1 to TRBJ2-1, with 8 bases matching TRBD2. Germline V gene data show CDR1 as MNHNS and CDR2 as SASEGT. V lost 5 bases, J lost 2 bases, and 14 bases stayed unmatched. This CDR3 is 18 amino acids long. CDR3 loop: CASSPRGSGRSAYNEQFF. In DNA form, the CDR3 reads TGTGCCAGCAGTCCCCGGGGGAGCGGGAGATCAGCCTACAATGAGCAGTTCTTC.

The chain uses TRBV28 and TRBJ2-1, with 7 bases aligning to TRBD2. Germline-derived CDR1 and CDR2 are MDHEN and SYDVKM. The CDR3 loop spans 17 amino acids. The J segment lost 1 base and the V segment lost 3 bases, leaving 9 bases of the junction unmatched. The CDR3 sequence is CASSLVSGRSSYNEQFF. Here the CDR3 DNA reads TGTGCCAGCAGTTTGGTATCCGGGAGGTCATCCTACAATGAGCAGTTCTTC.

In the case of this clonotype: Being one base from a much bigger clone, this may be a read error. J is TRBJ1-5 and V is TRBV30, with D unresolved. CDR1 and CDR2 from the germline V gene are GTSNPN and SVGIG (reference sequence). CDR3 length equals 13 residues. V lost 7 bases and J lost 3, with 13 bases in between. Here the CDR3 reads CASSGQYNQPQHF. Here the CDR3 DNA reads TGTGCCTCGAGCGGGCAGTACAATCAGCCCCAGCATTTT.

This clonotype was seen repeatedly, ten times or more. The V gene is TRBV7-8, the J gene TRBJ1-1; no reliable D call. Trimming left V 5 bases short and J 5 bases short, with 21 bases between. The CDR3 length is 16 residues. Germline CDR1 SGHVS, CDR2 FQNEAQ. CDR3: CASSLNRQASRTEAFF. In DNA form, the CDR3 reads TGTGCCAGCAGCCTCAACCGCCAGGCCTCTCGAACTGAAGCTTTCTTT.

This clonotype was counted many times. The rearrangement uses TRBV28 and TRBJ2-1; TRBD2 matches 13 bases. Germline V gene sequence: CDR1 MDHEN, CDR2 SYDVKM. The V and J ends lost 2 bases and 7 bases, in that order; junction bases with no gene match: 5. The CDR3 contains 16 residues. The CDR3 protein is CASSLPGTSGINEQFF. The DNA of the CDR3 is TGTGCCAGCAGTTTACCCGGGACTAGCGGGATAAATGAGCAGTTCTTC. The complete variable domain, with remaining parts taken from reference TRBV28 and TRBJ2-1, reads DVKVTQSSRYLVKRTGEKVFLECVQDMDHENMFWYRQDPGLGLRLIYFSYDVKMKEKGDIPEGYSVSREKKERFSLILESASTNQTSMYLCASSLPGTSGINEQFFGPGTRLTVL.

There are many counts of this clonotype. The J gene is TRBJ2-5, the V gene TRBV2; tentatively, D is TRBD2 (6 bases). Germline CDR1 reads SNHLY; CDR2 reads FYNNEI. V was trimmed by 5 bases and J by 0 bases, leaving 7 bases between them. This CDR3 region has 13 residues. The CDR3 protein is CASSRGDQETQYF. The DNA of the CDR3 is TGTGCCAGCAGTCGCGGGGACCAAGAGACCCAGTACTTC.

This clonotype was observed many times. V is TRBV11-2 and J is TRBJ1-1, with TRBD1 identical over 7 bases. The V and J ends lost 1 base and 1 base, in that order; junction bases with no gene match: 3. CDR1 is SGHAT, CDR2 FQNNGV, per germline. This CDR3 is 15 amino acids long. CDR3 sequence reads: CASSLAHRGNTEAFF. The CDR3 nucleotides are TGTGCCAGCAGCTTAGCCCACAGGGGGAACACTGAAGCTTTCTTT. The complete variable domain, with remaining parts taken from reference TRBV11-2 and TRBJ1-1, reads EAGVAQSPRYKIIEKRQSVAFWCNPISGHATLYWYQQILGQGPKLLIQFQNNGVVDDSQLPKDRFSAERLKGVDSTLKIQPAKLEDSAVYLCASSLAHRGNTEAFFGQGTRLTVV.

Turning to this clonotype: A much larger clone differs by one base, so this may be a read error. The chain joins TRBV5-5 to TRBJ1-3, with D unclear. The V gene's germline CDR1 is SGHKS and CDR2 YYEKEE (reference sequence). This CDR3 has 13 residues. V lost 4 bases to trimming and J lost 2 bases, with 7 bases between them. The CDR3 region is CASSPNAGNTIYF. DNA for the CDR3: TGTGCCAGCAGCCCGAATGCTGGAAACACCATATATTTT. Combining the CDR3 with reference TRBV5-5 and TRBJ1-3 gives the whole variable domain DAGVTQSPTHLIKTRGQQVTLRCSPISGHKSVSWYQQVLGQGPQFIFQYYEKEERGRGNFPDRFSARQFPNYSSELNVNALLLGDSALYLCASSPNAGNTIYFGEGSWLTVV.

The chain couples TRBV5-1 to TRBJ2-7; 7 bases line up with TRBD1. This CDR3 is built from 18 residues. Trimming removed 0 bases from V and 4 bases from J; junction bases left unmatched: 16. Germline V gives CDR1 SGHRS, CDR2 YFSETQ. The CDR3 DNA reads as TGCGCCAGCAGCTTGGCGGGACGGGCAGGGGGTTGGGCGTACGAGCAGTACTTC. Protein: CASSLAGRAGGWAYEQYF.

The table lists this clonotype with a few counts. In DNA, the CDR3 is TGCGCCAGCAGCCAAGTGGGGACTAGCGACAATTACCCGAACACCGGGGAGCTGTTTTTT. Protein sequence: CASSQVGTSDNYPNTGELFF. The chain combines TRBV4-1 with TRBJ2-2; TRBD2 matches at 10 bases. The CDR3 totals 20 residues. Unmatched junction bases numbered 11, after V lost 1 base and J lost 0 bases. CDR1 is MGHRA, CDR2 YSYEKL, per germline.

This clonotype was counted ten times or more. The J gene is TRBJ2-7, the V gene TRBV11-3, with D possibly matching TRBD1 (5 bases). CDR1 and CDR2 (germline): SGHNT, YENEEA. Trimming stripped 1 base from V and 3 bases from J, with 13 bases between. CDR3 length: 15 residues. The CDR3 is CASSLAGDRGYEQYF. CDR3 bases: TGTGCCAGCAGCTTAGCCGGTGACAGAGGCTACGAGCAGTACTTC. Using reference TRBV11-3 and TRBJ2-7 for the parts outside the CDR3, the full variable domain is EAGVVQSPRYKIIEKKQPVAFWCNPISGHNTLYWYLQNLGQGPELLIRYENEEAVDDSQLPKDRFSAERLKGVDSTLKIQPAELGDSAVYLCASSLAGDRGYEQYFGPGTRLTVT.

This clonotype appeared a few times. The CDR3, as DNA: TGTGCCAGCAGCTCTACTCCTGGAAACACCATATATTTT. Amino acid sequence: CASSSTPGNTIYF. J is TRBJ1-3 and V is TRBV7-9, with D hard to call. This CDR3 has 13 residues. The V gene lost 4 bases and the J gene lost 2 bases, with 6 bases spanning the gap. Germline assignment: CDR1 SEHNR and CDR2 FQNEAQ (reference sequence).

This clonotype showed up many times. The chain employs TRBV2 and TRBJ2-1; 8 bases match TRBD1. Germline CDR1 reads SNHLY; CDR2 reads FYNNEI. The trim removed 5 bases at V and 7 bases at J, leaving 19 bases unmatched. The CDR3 is 18 amino acids. The CDR3 spells CASSRLTGAGSVYNEQFF. CDR3 nucleotide sequence: TGTGCCAGCAGTCGCCTGACAGGGGCCGGCTCCGTATATAATGAGCAGTTCTTC.

This clonotype was detected only a few times. CDR3 nucleotides: TGCGCCAGCAGCTTGTTTGGACAGGGGGCTTACGAGCAGTACTTC. It codes for CASSLFGQGAYEQYF. The chain employs TRBV5-1 and TRBJ2-7; TRBD1 matches at 11 bases. The V segment lost 1 base and the J segment 4 bases; nucleotides outside the gene matches: 4. Germline V gives CDR1 SGHRS, CDR2 YFSETQ. This CDR3 is built from 15 residues.

The sample holds many counts of this clonotype. The chain couples TRBV5-1 to TRBJ2-1; TRBD1 agrees at 7 bases. Germline values: CDR1 SGHRS, CDR2 YFSETQ. This CDR3 region has 14 residues. V shed 8 bases, J shed 6 bases, and the junction held 11 bases outside the gene matches. Here the CDR3 DNA reads TGCGCCAGTAGAACACAGGGGACGCTCAATGAGCAGTTCTTC. It encodes CASRTQGTLNEQFF. Together with reference TRBV5-1 and TRBJ2-1, the CDR3 gives the full variable domain: KAGVTQTPRYLIKTRGQQVTLSCSPISGHRSVSWYQQTPGQGLQFLFEYFSETQRNKGNFPGRFSGRQFSNSRSEMNVSTLELGDSALYLCASRTQGTLNEQFFGPGTRLTVL.

This clonotype has a count of ten or more. V is TRBV30 and J is TRBJ2-1; no clear D. Germline values: CDR1 GTSNPN, CDR2 SVGIG (reference sequence). The CDR3 spans 11 residues. Trimming shortened V by 0 bases and J by 10 bases, and 7 bases separated the two germline ends. The DNA for the CDR3 is TGTGCCTGGAGTGTAGCTCGGGAGCAGTTCTTC. It is translated as CAWSVAREQFF.

In this sample, this clonotype turned up many times. The rearrangement joins TRBV7-9 to TRBJ1-2; 8 positions agree with TRBD1. V shed 1 base, J shed 3 bases, and the junction held 1 base outside the gene matches. This CDR3 has 14 residues. Germline values: CDR1 SEHNR, CDR2 FQNEAQ (reference sequence). DNA for the CDR3: TGTGCCAGCAGCTTAGGGACAGGGTACTATGGCTACACCTTC. Translated: CASSLGTGYYGYTF.